The TCR beta chain described here comes from a study of T cells in Graves' hyperthyroidism and ophthalmopathy. Background on the study: Peripheral blood was secured at the point of initial diagnosis, before any treatment. Broader study findings: A 13 V-J signature model discriminated ophthalmopathy versus stable hyperthyroidism.

As for this clonotype: Its cognate antigen is unknown.

Lactation, pregnancy, other autoimmune disease or uncontrolled infection led to exclusion of patients. Regions amplified from RNA transcripts were the TCR beta CDR3 regions. An initial round of RT-PCR targeting the TCR CDR3 relied on the HTBI primer set. Each CDR3 protein gets one entry after TCRdb re-called the multiplex PCR reads with MiXCR. The top ten clones hold roughly 70% of a sample with about 400,000 distinct CDR3 sequences, 25% of them seen once. Germline CDR1 DFQATT, CDR2 SNEGSKA (reference sequence). The CDR3 has 14 amino acids. The germline V and J ends were trimmed by 0 bases and 2 bases, with 11 bases remaining between them.

The specimen was blood. The chain combines TRBV20-1 with TRBJ2-7; possibly TRBD1 for D (5 bases). The receptor's source is a man aged 50 or older with Graves' hyperthyroidism. CDR3 sequence reads: CSAREADSAYEQYF. CDR3 DNA: TGCAGTGCTAGAGAGGCCGACAGTGCCTACGAGCAGTACTTC.